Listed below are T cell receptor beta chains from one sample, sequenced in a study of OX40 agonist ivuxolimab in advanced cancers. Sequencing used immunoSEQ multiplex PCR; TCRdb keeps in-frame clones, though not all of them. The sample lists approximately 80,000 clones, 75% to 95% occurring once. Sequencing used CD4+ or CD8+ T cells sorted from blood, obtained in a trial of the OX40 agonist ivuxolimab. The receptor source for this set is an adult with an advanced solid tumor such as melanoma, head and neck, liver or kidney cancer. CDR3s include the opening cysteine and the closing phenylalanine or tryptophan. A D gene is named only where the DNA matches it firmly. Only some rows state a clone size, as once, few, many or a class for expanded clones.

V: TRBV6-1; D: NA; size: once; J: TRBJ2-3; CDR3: CASSDARVDTQYF; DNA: TGTGCCAGCAGCGATGCCCGGGTGGATACGCAGTATTTT
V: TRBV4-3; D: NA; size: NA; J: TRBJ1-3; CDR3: CASSQATEHSSGNTIYF; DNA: TGCGCCAGCAGCCAAGCCACGGAACACTCCTCTGGAAACACCATATATTTT
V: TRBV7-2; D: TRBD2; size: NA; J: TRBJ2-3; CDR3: CASSPWTSGGTDTQYF; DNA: TGTGCCAGCAGCCCGTGGACTAGCGGAGGCACAGATACGCAGTATTTT
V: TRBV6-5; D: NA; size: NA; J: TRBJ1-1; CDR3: CATHDPNTEAFF; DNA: TGTGCCACACACGACCCGAACACTGAAGCTTTCTTT
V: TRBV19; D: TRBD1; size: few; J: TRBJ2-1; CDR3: CASSSGTGGINEQFF; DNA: TGTGCCAGTAGTTCTGGGACAGGGGGCATAAATGAGCAGTTCTTC
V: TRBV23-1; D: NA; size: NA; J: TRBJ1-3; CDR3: CASSQSPAAEGNTIYF; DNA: TGCGCCAGCAGTCAATCACCCGCCGCTGAGGGAAACACCATATATTTT
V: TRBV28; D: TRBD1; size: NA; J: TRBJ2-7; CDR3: CASSVPGQGAHEQYF; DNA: TGTGCCAGCAGCGTCCCGGGACAGGGGGCCCACGAGCAGTACTTC
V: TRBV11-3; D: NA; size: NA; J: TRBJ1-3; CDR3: CASSFGGSSGNTIYF; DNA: TGTGCCAGCAGCTTCGGCGGCAGCTCTGGAAACACCATATATTTT
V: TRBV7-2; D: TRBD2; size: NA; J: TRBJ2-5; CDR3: CASSLAYTSGGETQYF; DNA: TGTGCCAGCAGCTTAGCCTACACTAGCGGGGGGGAGACCCAGTACTTC
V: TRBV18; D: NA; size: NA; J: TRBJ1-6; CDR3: CASSPPDRNSPLHF; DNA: TGTGCCAGCTCACCGCCCGATCGGAATTCACCCCTCCACTTT
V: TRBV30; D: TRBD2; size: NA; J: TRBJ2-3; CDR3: CAWSVGLAGSTDTQYF; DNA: TGTGCCTGGAGTGTAGGGCTAGCGGGGAGCACAGATACGCAGTATTTT
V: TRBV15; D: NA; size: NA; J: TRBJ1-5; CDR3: CATSAGSQSNQPQHF; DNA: TGTGCCACCAGCGCAGGGTCTCAATCCAATCAGCCCCAGCATTTT
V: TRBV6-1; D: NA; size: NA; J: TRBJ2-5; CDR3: CASSAPLRSETQYF; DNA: TGTGCCAGCTCGGCCCCTCTTCGCTCGGAGACCCAGTACTTC
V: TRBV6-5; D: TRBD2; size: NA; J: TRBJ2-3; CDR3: CASSIGLAGADTQYF; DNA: TGTGCCAGCAGTATAGGACTAGCGGGAGCAGATACGCAGTATTTT
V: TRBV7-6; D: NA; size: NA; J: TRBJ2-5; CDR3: CASSLTGSYQETQYF; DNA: TGTGCCAGCAGCCTAACAGGATCCTACCAAGAGACCCAGTACTTC
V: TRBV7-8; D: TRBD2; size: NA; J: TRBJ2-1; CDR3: CASNPPGLAGATYNEQFF; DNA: TGTGCCAGCAACCCGCCGGGACTAGCGGGGGCGACCTACAATGAGCAGTTCTTC
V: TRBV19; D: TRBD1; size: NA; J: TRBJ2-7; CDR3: CASKGTDTYEQYF; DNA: TGTGCCAGTAAAGGGACAGACACCTACGAGCAGTACTTC